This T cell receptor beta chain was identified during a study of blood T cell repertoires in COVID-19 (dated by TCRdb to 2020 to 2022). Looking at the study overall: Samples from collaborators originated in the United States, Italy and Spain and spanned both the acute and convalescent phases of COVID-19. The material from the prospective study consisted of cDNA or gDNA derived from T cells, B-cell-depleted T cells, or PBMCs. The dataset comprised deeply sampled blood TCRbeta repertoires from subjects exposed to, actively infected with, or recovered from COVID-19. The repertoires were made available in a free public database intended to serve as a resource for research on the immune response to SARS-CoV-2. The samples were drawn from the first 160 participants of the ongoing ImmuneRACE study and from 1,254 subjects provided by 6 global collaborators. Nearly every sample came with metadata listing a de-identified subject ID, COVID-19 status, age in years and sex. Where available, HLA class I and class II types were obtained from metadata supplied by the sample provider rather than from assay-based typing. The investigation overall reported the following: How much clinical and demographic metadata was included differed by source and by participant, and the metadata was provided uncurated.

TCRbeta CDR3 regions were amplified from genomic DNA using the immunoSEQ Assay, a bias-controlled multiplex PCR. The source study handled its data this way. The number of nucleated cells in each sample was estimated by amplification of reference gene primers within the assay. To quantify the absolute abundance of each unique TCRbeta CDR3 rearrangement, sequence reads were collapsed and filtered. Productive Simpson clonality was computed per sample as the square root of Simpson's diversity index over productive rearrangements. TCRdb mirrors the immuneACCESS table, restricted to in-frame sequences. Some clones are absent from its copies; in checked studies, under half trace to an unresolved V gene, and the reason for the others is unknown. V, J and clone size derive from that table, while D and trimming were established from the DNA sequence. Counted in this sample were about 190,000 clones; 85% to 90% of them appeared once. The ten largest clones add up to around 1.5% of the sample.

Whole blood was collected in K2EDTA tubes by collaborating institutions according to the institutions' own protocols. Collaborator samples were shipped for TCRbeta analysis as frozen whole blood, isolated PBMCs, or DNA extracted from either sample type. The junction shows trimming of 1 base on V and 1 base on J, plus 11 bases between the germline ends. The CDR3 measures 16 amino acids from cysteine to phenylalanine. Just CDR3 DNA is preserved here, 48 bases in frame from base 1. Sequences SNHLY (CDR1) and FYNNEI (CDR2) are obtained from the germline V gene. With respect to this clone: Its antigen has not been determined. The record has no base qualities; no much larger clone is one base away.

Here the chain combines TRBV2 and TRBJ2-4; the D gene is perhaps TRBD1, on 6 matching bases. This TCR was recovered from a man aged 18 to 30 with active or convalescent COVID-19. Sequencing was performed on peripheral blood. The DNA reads TGTGCCAGCAGTGAAGACAGGGTCGTGGCCAAAAACATTCAGTACTTC. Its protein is CASSEDRVVAKNIQYF.